This TCR beta chain was recorded in a study of shared clonotypes between healthy human individuals. The naive CD8 fraction comprised CD45RO-negative cells positively selected for CCR7 and excluded terminally differentiated effector memory CD45RA+ cells. This clone was counted once. Its target is unknown. Overall study results and limits: Clonotypes not shared had lower generation probabilities than those common to all four donors.

This CDR3 has 17 residues. V lost 3 bases to trimming and J lost 4 bases; unmatched junction nucleotides: 11. CDR1 and CDR2 from the germline V gene are WNHNN and SYGVQD (reference sequence). Using immunoSEQ multiplex PCR, the repertoire was profiled, and TCRdb retains in-frame clones only, with some absent. The sample includes under 2,000,000 clones, approximately 95% seen only once; the top ten take 1% to 1.5%. The sequence came from a man aged 18 to 29 in good health. The chain joins TRBV10-1 to TRBJ2-3, with 9 nucleotides matching TRBD2. Sequencing used naive CD8+ T cells sorted from blood. The CDR3 nucleotides read TGCGCCAGCAGTGAAGGCGGGGGGGCATCTCGCGCAGATACGCAGTATTTT. Translation: CASSEGGGASRADTQYF.